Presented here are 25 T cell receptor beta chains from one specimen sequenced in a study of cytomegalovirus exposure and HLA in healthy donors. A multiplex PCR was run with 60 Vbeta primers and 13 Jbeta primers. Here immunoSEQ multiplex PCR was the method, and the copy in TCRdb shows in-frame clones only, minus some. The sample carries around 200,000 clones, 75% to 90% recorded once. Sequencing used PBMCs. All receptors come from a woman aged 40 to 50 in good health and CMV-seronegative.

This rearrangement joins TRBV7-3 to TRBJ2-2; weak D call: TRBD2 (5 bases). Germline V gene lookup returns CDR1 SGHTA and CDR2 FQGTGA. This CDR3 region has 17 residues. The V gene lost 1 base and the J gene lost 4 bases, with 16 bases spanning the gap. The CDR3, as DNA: TGTGCCAGCAGCTTAATTTCCTTAGGGAGCGGCACCGGGGAGCTGTTTTTT. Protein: CASSLISLGSGTGELFF.

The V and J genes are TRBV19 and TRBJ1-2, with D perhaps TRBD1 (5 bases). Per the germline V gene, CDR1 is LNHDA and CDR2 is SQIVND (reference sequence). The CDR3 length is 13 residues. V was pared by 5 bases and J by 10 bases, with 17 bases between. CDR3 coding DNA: TGTGCCAGTAGTTCAGGGAATCCTCGAGACTACACCTTC. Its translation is CASSSGNPRDYTF.

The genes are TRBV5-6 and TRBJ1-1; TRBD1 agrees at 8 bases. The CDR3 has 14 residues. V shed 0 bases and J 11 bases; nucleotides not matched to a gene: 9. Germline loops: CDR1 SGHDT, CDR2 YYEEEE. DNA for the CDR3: TGTGCCAGCAGCTTGGCAACCAGGGGGCGTGAGGCTTTCTTT. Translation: CASSLATRGREAFF.

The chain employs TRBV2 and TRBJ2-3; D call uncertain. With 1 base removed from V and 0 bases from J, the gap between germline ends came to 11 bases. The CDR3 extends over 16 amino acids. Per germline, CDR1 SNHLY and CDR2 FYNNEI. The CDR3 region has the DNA TGTGCCAGCAGTGAAGAGTCTACCCTTAGCACAGATACGCAGTATTTT. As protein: CASSEESTLSTDTQYF. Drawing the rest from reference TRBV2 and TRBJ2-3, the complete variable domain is EPEVTQTPSHQVTQMGQEVILRCVPISNHLYFYWYRQILGQKVEFLVSFYNNEISEKSEIFDDQFSVERPDGSNFTLKIRSTKLEDSAMYFCASSEESTLSTDTQYFGPGTRLTVL.

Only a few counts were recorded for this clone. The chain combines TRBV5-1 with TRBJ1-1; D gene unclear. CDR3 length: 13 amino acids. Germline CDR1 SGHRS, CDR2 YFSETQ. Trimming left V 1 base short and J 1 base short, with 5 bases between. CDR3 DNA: TGCGCCAGCAGCTTGTCACAGAACACTGAAGCTTTCTTT. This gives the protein CASSLSQNTEAFF.

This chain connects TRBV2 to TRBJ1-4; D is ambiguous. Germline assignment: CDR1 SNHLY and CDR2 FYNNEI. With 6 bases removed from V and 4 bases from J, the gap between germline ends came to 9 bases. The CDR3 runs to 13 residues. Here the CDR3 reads CASREGFNEKLFF. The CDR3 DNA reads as TGTGCCAGCAGGGAGGGATTTAATGAAAAACTGTTTTTT.

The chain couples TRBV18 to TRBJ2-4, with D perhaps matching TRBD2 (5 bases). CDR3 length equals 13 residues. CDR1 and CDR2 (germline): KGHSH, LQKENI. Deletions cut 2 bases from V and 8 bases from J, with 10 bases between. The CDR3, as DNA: TGTGCCAGCTCACCAGCGGGTCTGCACATTCAGTACTTC. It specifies CASSPAGLHIQYF.

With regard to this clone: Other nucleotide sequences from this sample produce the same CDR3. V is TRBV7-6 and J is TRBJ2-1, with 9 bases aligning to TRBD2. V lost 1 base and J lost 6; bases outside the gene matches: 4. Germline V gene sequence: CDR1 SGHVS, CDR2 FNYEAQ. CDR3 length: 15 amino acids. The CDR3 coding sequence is TGTGCCAGCAGCTTAGGGGCGGGAGGGGCCAATGAGCAGTTCTTC. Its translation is CASSLGAGGANEQFF.

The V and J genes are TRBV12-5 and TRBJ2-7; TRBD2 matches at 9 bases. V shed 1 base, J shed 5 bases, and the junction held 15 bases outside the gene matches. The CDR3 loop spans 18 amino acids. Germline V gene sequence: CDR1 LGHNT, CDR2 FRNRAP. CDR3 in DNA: TGTGCTAGTGGTTTGGGGGGACTAGCTCTTAATCCCCTCCACGAGCAGTACTTC. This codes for CASGLGGLALNPLHEQYF.

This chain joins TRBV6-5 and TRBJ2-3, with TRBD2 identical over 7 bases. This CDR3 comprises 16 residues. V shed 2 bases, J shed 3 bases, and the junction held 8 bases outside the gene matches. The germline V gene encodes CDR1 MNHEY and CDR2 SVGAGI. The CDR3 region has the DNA TGTGCCAGCAGTTACGGGTCTGGGGGGGGAACAGATACGCAGTATTTT. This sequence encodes CASSYGSGGGTDTQYF.

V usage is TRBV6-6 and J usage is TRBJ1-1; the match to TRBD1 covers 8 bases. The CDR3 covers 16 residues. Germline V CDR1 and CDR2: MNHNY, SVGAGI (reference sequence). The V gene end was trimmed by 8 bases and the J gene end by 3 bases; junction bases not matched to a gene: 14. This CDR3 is CASAGGSVILDTEAFF. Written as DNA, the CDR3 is TGTGCCAGCGCAGGGGGCTCGGTCATCCTTGACACTGAAGCTTTCTTT.

The chain's CDR3 is CASKVLGENKTNEKLFF. The CDR3 DNA is TGCGCCAGCAAAGTCTTAGGGGAAAATAAAACTAATGAAAAACTGTTTTTT. The chain carries TRBV23-1 and TRBJ1-4; maybe TRBD1 (5 bases). TRBV23-1 is an ORF; its function is uncertain. The CDR3 contains 17 residues. Between the trimmed V and J ends, which lost 7 bases and 1 base, there was a span of 19 bases.

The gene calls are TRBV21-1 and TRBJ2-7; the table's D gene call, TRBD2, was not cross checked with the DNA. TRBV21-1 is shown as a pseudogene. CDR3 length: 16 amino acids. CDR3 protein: CASSRVPGLAAYEQYF. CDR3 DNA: TGTGCCAGCAGCAGAGTACCGGGACTAGCCGCCTACGAGCAGTACTTC.

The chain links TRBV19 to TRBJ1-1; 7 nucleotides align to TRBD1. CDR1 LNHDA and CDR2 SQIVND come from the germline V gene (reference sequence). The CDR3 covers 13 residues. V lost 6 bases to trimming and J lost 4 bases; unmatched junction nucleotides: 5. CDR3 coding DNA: TGTGCCAGTAGAGACAGGGTCGGCACTGAAGCTTTCTTT. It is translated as CASRDRVGTEAFF.

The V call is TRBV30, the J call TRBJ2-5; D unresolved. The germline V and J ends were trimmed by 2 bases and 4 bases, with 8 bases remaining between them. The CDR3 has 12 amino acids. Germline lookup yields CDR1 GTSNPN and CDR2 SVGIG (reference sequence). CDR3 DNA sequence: TGTGCCTGGAGTTGGAGTCGAGAGACCCAGTACTTC. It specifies CAWSWSRETQYF.

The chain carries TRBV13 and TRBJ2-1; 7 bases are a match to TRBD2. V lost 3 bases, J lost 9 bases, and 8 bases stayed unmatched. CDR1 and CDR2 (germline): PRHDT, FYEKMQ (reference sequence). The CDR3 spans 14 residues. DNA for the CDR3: TGTGCCAGCAGCTTGGCGGGAGTTAGAGGTGAGCAGTTCTTC. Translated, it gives CASSLAGVRGEQFF.

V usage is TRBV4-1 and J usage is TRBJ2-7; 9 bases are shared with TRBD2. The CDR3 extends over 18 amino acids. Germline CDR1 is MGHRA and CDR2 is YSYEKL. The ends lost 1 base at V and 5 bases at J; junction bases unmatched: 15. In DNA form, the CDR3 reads TGCGCCAGCAGCCAAGGGGGCCCATTGGCGGGAGGGAGGGACGAGCAGTACTTC. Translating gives CASSQGGPLAGGRDEQYF.

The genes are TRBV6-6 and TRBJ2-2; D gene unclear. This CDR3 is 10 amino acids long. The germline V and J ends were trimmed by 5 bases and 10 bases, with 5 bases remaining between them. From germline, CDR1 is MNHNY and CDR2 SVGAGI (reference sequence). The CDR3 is CASSRVELFF. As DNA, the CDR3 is TGTGCCAGCAGTCGCGTGGAGCTGTTTTTT.

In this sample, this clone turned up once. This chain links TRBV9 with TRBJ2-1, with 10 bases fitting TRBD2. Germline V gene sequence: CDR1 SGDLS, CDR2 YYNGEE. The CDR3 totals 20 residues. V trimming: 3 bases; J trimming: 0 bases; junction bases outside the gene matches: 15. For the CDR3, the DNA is TGTGCCAGCAGCGAGAAGACGGGACTAGCGACGACCAGCTCCTACAATGAGCAGTTCTTC. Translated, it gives CASSEKTGLATTSSYNEQFF.

CDR3 region: CASSLAISGRAADEQFF. The CDR3 bases are TGTGCCAGCAGCTTAGCGATTAGCGGGAGGGCGGCGGATGAGCAGTTCTTC. V usage is TRBV7-9 and J usage is TRBJ2-1; 11 nucleotides align to TRBD2. The CDR3 spans 17 residues. The trim removed 0 bases at V and 8 bases at J, leaving 9 bases unmatched. The germline CDR1 and CDR2 sequences are SEHNR and FQNEAQ (reference sequence).

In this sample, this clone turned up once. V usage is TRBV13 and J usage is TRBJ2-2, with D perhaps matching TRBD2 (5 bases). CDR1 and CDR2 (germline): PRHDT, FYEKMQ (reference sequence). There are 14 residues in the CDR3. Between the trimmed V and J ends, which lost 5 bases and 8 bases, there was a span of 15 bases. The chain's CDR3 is CASSRGPSRGELFF. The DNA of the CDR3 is TGTGCCAGCAGCCGAGGGCCCTCTCGAGGGGAGCTGTTTTTT.

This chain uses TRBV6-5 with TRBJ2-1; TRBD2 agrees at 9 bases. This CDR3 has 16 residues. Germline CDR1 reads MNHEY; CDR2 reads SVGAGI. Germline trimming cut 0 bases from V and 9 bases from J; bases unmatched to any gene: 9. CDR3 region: CASSYSGTSPLGEQFF. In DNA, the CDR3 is TGTGCCAGCAGTTACTCGGGGACTAGCCCCTTGGGTGAGCAGTTCTTC.

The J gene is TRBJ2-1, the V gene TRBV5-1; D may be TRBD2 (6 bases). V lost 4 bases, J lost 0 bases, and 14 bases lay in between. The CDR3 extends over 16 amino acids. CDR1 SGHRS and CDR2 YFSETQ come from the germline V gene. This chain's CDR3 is CASSGSGGSSYNEQFF. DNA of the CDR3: TGCGCCAGCAGCGGGAGTGGGGGGAGCTCCTACAATGAGCAGTTCTTC.

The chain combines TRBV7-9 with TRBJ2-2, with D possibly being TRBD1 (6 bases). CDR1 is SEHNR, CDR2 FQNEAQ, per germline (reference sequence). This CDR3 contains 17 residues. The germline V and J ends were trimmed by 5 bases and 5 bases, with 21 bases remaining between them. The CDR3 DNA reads TGTGCCAGCAGCCCCCAGGGGATTAAGTCAAGGACCGGGGAGCTGTTTTTT. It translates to CASSPQGIKSRTGELFF.

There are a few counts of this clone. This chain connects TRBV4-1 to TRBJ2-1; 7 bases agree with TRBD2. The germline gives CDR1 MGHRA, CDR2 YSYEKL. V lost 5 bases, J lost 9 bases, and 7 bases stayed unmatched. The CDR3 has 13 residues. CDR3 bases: TGCGCCAGCAGCATAGGCGGGAGTGGTGAGCAGTTCTTC. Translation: CASSIGGSGEQFF.